The 9 T cell receptor beta chains given below trace back to one sample, sequenced in a study of blood T cell repertoires in COVID-19. The data were produced by immunoSEQ multiplex PCR, yet TCRdb's version contains in-frame clones alone and is incomplete. The sample includes hundreds of thousands of clones, around 88% of them seen just once. The specimen was peripheral blood. The receptors originated from a woman aged 70-85 years with COVID-19, enrolled during active disease.

This rearrangement joins TRBV3-1 (or the pseudogene TRBV3-2) to TRBJ1-5; D remains unclear. The CDR3 length is 17 residues. V lost 4 bases, J lost 0 bases, and 16 bases lay in between. Germline V CDR1 and CDR2: LGHDT, YNNKEL (reference sequence). The CDR3 DNA reads as TGTGCCAGCAGCCCCCCTCTGGGAGAGACTAGCAATCAGCCCCAGCATTTT. Amino acid sequence: CASSPPLGETSNQPQHF.

V and J are TRBV7-2 and TRBJ1-5, with TRBD1 matching 7 bases. CDR3 length: 14 amino acids. Germline CDR1 is SGHTA and CDR2 is FQGNSA. Unmatched junction bases numbered 4, after V lost 4 bases and J lost 4 bases. The DNA of the CDR3 is TGTGCCAGCAGCTCGGGACAGTTAAATCAGCCCCAGCATTTT. Encoded protein: CASSSGQLNQPQHF.

This clone was counted a few times. The chain combines TRBV5-6 with TRBJ1-1; D not resolved. Germline loops: CDR1 SGHDT, CDR2 YYEEEE. The V and J ends lost 1 base and 2 bases respectively, with 6 bases between them. CDR3 length: 13 amino acids. CDR3 nucleotide sequence: TGTGCCAGCAGCTTGAGTACTAACACTGAAGCTTTCTTT. This encodes CASSLSTNTEAFF.

In its sample, this clone was seen a few times. CDR3 sequence reads: CASSQSQAQPQHF. In DNA form, the CDR3 reads TGTGCCAGCAGCCAATCGCAGGCGCAGCCCCAGCATTTT. The V gene is TRBV3-1 (or the pseudogene TRBV3-2), the J gene TRBJ1-5; D remains unclear. Trimming left V 2 bases short and J 7 bases short, with 9 bases between. CDR3 length equals 13 residues. Looked up from germline, CDR1 is LGHDT and CDR2 is YNNKEL (reference sequence).

The rearrangement uses TRBV6-5 and TRBJ1-1, with 8 bases that match TRBD1. Germline V gives CDR1 MNHEY, CDR2 SVGAGI. This CDR3 contains 14 residues. V was pared by 2 bases and J by 2 bases, with 1 base of the junction left unmatched. CDR3 region: CASSYDRGNTEAFF. For the CDR3, the DNA is TGTGCCAGCAGTTACGACAGGGGAAACACTGAAGCTTTCTTT.

The chain joins TRBV6-5 to TRBJ1-4; D unclear. CDR1 and CDR2 from the germline V gene are MNHEY and SVGAGI. V was pared by 8 bases and J by 3 bases, with 10 bases between. This CDR3 spans 13 amino acids. In DNA, the CDR3 is TGTGCCAGCCGGTGGGGAGCTAATGAAAAACTGTTTTTT. It encodes CASRWGANEKLFF.

This clone showed up just a few times. The chain recombines TRBV9 with TRBJ1-1; D is possibly TRBD1 (5 bases). Trimming shortened V by 4 bases and J by 5 bases, and 18 bases separated the two germline ends. Germline CDR1 and CDR2: SGDLS and YYNGEE. The CDR3 totals 15 residues. CDR3 loop: CASSSAPVGGTEAFF. The CDR3 bases are TGTGCCAGCAGCTCCGCTCCCGTGGGGGGGACTGAAGCTTTCTTT.

The gene calls are TRBV9 and TRBJ1-2; D gene unclear. This CDR3 has 15 amino acids. V lost 5 bases and J 8 bases, leaving 22 bases between the germline ends. The V gene's germline CDR1 is SGDLS and CDR2 YYNGEE. CDR3 sequence: CASSDHEGVPHGYTF. The CDR3 bases are TGTGCCAGCAGTGACCATGAGGGAGTGCCCCACGGCTACACCTTC.

The rearrangement uses TRBV3-1 (or the pseudogene TRBV3-2) and TRBJ1-4; 7 positions match TRBD1. Germline-derived CDR1 and CDR2 are LGHDT and YNNKEL (reference sequence). There are 15 residues in the CDR3. V lost 3 bases and J lost 7; bases outside the gene matches: 8. CDR3 nucleotide sequence: TGTGCCAGCAGCCAGCCGACAGGGAACTCTGAAAAACTGTTTTTT. This gives the protein CASSQPTGNSEKLFF.